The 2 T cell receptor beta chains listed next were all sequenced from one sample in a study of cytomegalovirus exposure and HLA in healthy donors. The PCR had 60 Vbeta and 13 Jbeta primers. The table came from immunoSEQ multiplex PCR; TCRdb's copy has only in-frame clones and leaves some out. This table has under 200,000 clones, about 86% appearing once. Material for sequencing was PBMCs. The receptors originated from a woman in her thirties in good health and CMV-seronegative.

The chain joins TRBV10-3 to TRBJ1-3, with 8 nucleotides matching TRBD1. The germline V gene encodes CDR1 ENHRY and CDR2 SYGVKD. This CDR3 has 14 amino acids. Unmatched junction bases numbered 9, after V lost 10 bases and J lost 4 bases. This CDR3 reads CATGPTGVGNTIYF. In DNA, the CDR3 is TGTGCCACCGGCCCGACAGGGGTGGGAAACACCATATATTTT.

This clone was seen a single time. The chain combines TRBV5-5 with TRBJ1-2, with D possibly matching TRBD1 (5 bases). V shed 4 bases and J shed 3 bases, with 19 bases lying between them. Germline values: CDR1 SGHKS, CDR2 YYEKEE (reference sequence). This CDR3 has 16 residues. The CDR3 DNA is TGTGCCAGCAGCCAACCCCGGGCCACAGGAGACTATGGCTACACCTTC. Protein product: CASSQPRATGDYGYTF.